Each of the 10 T cell receptor beta chains below was sequenced from the same sample in a study of blood T cell repertoires in COVID-19. Assay: immunoSEQ multiplex PCR; the TCRdb copy retains only in-frame clones and omits some. Of a few hundred thousand clones listed, roughly four fifths are singletons. Material for sequencing was PBMCs or T cells enriched from blood (not recorded which). These TCRs come from a woman aged 45-65 years who had recovered from COVID-19.

The CDR3 bases are TGTGCCAGCAGTTACTCTGCGTGGGCCCAAGAGACCCAGTACTTC. The encoded protein is CASSYSAWAQETQYF. The chain links TRBV6-2 or TRBV6-3 to TRBJ2-5; no definite D call. CDR3 length: 15 residues. Trimming stripped 0 bases from V and 1 base from J, with 9 bases between. Germline CDR1 is MNHEY and CDR2 is SVGEGT.

Only a few counts were recorded for this clone. V is TRBV3-1 (or the pseudogene TRBV3-2) and J is TRBJ2-5, with 7 bases identical to TRBD2. From germline, CDR1 is LGHDT and CDR2 YNNKEL (reference sequence). With V trimmed by 1 base and J by 1 base, 3 bases remained unmatched. The CDR3 consists of 15 residues. The DNA for the CDR3 is TGTGCCAGCAGCCAAGTATCGGGGGGCCAAGAGACCCAGTACTTC. Amino acid sequence: CASSQVSGGQETQYF.

The V gene is TRBV14, the J gene TRBJ1-1; no clear D. Deletions cut 4 bases from V and 1 base from J, with 10 bases between. CDR1 SGHDN and CDR2 FVKESK come from the germline V gene. There are 14 residues in the CDR3. The CDR3 reads CASSPRRANTEAFF. The CDR3 DNA reads as TGTGCCAGCAGCCCGCGGCGGGCGAACACTGAAGCTTTCTTT.

The chain links TRBV28 to TRBJ1-2, with 7 bases identical to TRBD1. The germline V gene encodes CDR1 MDHEN and CDR2 SYDVKM. V lost 3 bases to trimming and J lost 3 bases; unmatched junction nucleotides: 10. This CDR3 is built from 16 residues. The DNA for the CDR3 is TGTGCCAGCAGTTTTACCGTTCAGGGGGGTCACTATGGCTACACCTTC. This sequence encodes CASSFTVQGGHYGYTF.

The CDR3 bases are TGTGCCAGTAGTACCGGGAATAGCAATCAGCCCCAGCATTTT. It codes for CASSTGNSNQPQHF. This chain joins TRBV19 and TRBJ1-5, with D unresolved. The CDR3 loop spans 14 amino acids. In germline, CDR1 is LNHDA, CDR2 SQIVND (reference sequence). The V and J ends lost 4 bases and 0 bases respectively, with 7 bases between them.

The chain is built from TRBV6-1 and TRBJ2-3, with 8 bases aligning to TRBD2. The CDR3 runs to 16 residues. The V gene end was trimmed by 2 bases and the J gene end by 0 bases; junction bases not matched to a gene: 4. Germline V gene lookup returns CDR1 MNHNS and CDR2 SASEGT. The CDR3 region is CASSERASGSTDTQYF. The CDR3 DNA reads TGTGCCAGCAGTGAACGGGCTAGCGGGAGCACAGATACGCAGTATTTT.

This clone was detected once. The chain uses TRBV4-2 and TRBJ1-5; the D is unclear. The CDR3 totals 15 residues. Germline V gene data show CDR1 as LGHNA and CDR2 as YNFKEQ. The V end was cut by 1 base, the J end by 0 bases, with 7 bases between. Written as DNA, the CDR3 is TGTGCCAGCAGCCAAGTGTCTAATAGCAATCAGCCCCAGCATTTT. Residues: CASSQVSNSNQPQHF.

The chain has TRBV7-2 and TRBJ2-1, with D unresolved. Germline values: CDR1 SGHTA, CDR2 FQGNSA. Trimming removed 2 bases from V and 0 bases from J, with 8 bases in between. The CDR3 sequence is 15 residues long. CDR3 in amino acids: CASSLSVLSYNEQFF. In DNA form, the CDR3 reads TGTGCCAGCAGCTTATCGGTCCTCTCCTACAATGAGCAGTTCTTC.

J is TRBJ1-5 and V is TRBV6-2 or TRBV6-3, with 10 bases matching TRBD1. Per the germline V gene, CDR1 is MNHEY and CDR2 is SVGEGT. The CDR3 contains 14 residues. Unmatched junction bases numbered 5, after V lost 0 bases and J lost 12 bases. Here the CDR3 reads CASSYSGTGEIQHF. In DNA form, the CDR3 reads TGTGCCAGCAGTTACTCCGGGACAGGGGAGATCCAGCATTTT.

The chain has TRBV30 and TRBJ1-2; 8 positions match TRBD1. CDR3 length: 13 residues. The germline V gene encodes CDR1 GTSNPN and CDR2 SVGIG (reference sequence). The CDR3 DNA reads TGTGCAAGTGGGACAGGCTACCCCTATGGCTACACCTTC. This gives the protein CASGTGYPYGYTF.